This TCR beta chain was sequenced during a study of neurological immune-mediated disorders. TCRdb ran MiXCR on the 5' RACE reads and lists one entry per CDR3 protein. The sample consists of roughly 80,000 distinct CDR3 sequences, over 9% of them appearing once. This clonotype was detected ten times or more. This CDR3 contains 14 residues. The junction had 8 bases not matched to a gene; V was cut back by 7 bases and J by 4 bases. The germline V gene has CDR1 SNHLY and CDR2 FYNNEI. The receptor comes from a man in his forties or fifties in good health. The chain carries TRBV2 and TRBJ2-7; 9 nucleotides match TRBD1. Sequences were obtained from PBMCs. The DNA of the CDR3 is TGTGCCAGCATTGGAACAGGGGGCATTTACGAGCAGTACTTC. Translating it yields CASIGTGGIYEQYF.